The 20 T cell receptor beta chains below come from one sample, sequenced in a study of naive and memory T cell subsets. An equimolar mix of two oligonucleotides served as the beta constant-region primer for TRBC1 and TRBC2. TCRdb recomputed calls from the UMI-ligation and nested PCR reads with MiXCR, one row per CDR3 protein. The data hold around 5,700 distinct CDR3 sequences, with approximately 6.8% observed a single time. The sequenced material came from effector memory CD8+ T cells from blood. Stated subset: effector memory, CD45RA- CD27-. The receptors come from a human donor in good health.

This clonotype is deemed medium-sized. The chain is built from TRBV20-1 and TRBJ1-1; TRBD1 aligns across 12 bases. This CDR3 region has 15 residues. Germline assignment: CDR1 DFQATT and CDR2 SNEGSKA (reference sequence). Losses at the gene ends were 0 bases for V and 5 bases for J; bases not matched to a gene: 4. CDR3 bases: TGCAGTGCTAGAGATGGGGACAGGGGGCAGACTGAAGCTTTCTTT. Encoded protein: CSARDGDRGQTEAFF.

This clonotype came up a few times. This may come from a read error, since a much larger clone is one base off. The chain employs TRBV6-4 and TRBJ2-3; D may be TRBD2 (6 bases). V lost 5 bases to trimming and J lost 0 bases, with 6 bases between them. Germline V CDR1 and CDR2: MRHNA, SNTAGT. The CDR3 spans 13 residues. CDR3 DNA sequence: TGTGCCAGCAGTAGCGGGAGCACAGATACGCAGTATTTT. Translated: CASSSGSTDTQYF.

This clonotype has just a few counts. The chain is built from TRBV11-2 and TRBJ2-3, with D maybe TRBD2 (6 bases). The CDR3 has 16 amino acids. The ends were cut back, 6 bases at V and 4 bases at J, with 20 bases in the middle. Germline lookup yields CDR1 SGHAT and CDR2 FQNNGV. CDR3 protein: CASSPTAGTPPDTQYF. The DNA for the CDR3 is TGTGCCAGCAGTCCCACGGCGGGGACCCCCCCAGATACGCAGTATTTT.

The V call is TRBV18, the J call TRBJ1-3, with D hard to call. Trimming pared 4 bases from V and 0 bases from J, leaving 4 bases between. This CDR3 region has 13 residues. Germline V CDR1 and CDR2: KGHSH, LQKENI. CDR3 nucleotide sequence: TGTGCCAGCTCACGGGGCTCTGGAAACACCATATATTTT. It translates to CASSRGSGNTIYF.

The V call is TRBV4-2, the J call TRBJ2-7, with TRBD1 matching over 9 bases. Germline V gene lookup returns CDR1 LGHNA and CDR2 YNFKEQ. Unmatched junction bases numbered 12, after V lost 2 bases and J lost 4 bases. This CDR3 region has 17 residues. The CDR3 sequence is CASSQHGLRDREYEQYF. CDR3 DNA sequence: TGTGCCAGCAGCCAACACGGGCTCCGGGACAGGGAGTACGAGCAGTACTTC.

This clonotype was detected ten times or more. The V gene is TRBV7-9, the J gene TRBJ2-1, with 9 nucleotides matching TRBD1. Per germline, CDR1 SEHNR and CDR2 FQNEAQ (reference sequence). The CDR3 length is 14 residues. V gave up 6 bases and J gave up 4 bases; unmatched junction bases: 4. CDR3 region: CASSGTGLYNEQFF. DNA for the CDR3: TGTGCCAGCAGTGGGACAGGGCTGTACAATGAGCAGTTCTTC.

V usage is TRBV6-4 and J usage is TRBJ2-1; 7 bases are shared with TRBD2. V lost 2 bases and J lost 4; bases outside the gene matches: 5. CDR1 is MRHNA and CDR2 is SNTAGT in the germline V gene. CDR3 length: 15 amino acids. DNA of the CDR3: TGTGCCAGCAGTGACCGGGCGGGAGATTACAATGAGCAGTTCTTC. This sequence encodes CASSDRAGDYNEQFF.

This chain connects TRBV4-3 to TRBJ2-5, with 7 bases aligning to TRBD2. The germline CDR1 and CDR2 sequences are LGHNA and YSLEER. The length of the CDR3 is 17 residues. J gave up 2 bases and V 0 bases, and 9 bases lay outside the gene matches. This CDR3 is CASSQDGRGRQQETQYF. The CDR3 coding sequence is TGCGCCAGCAGCCAAGATGGGAGGGGACGGCAACAAGAGACCCAGTACTTC.

Ten or more counts support this clonotype. The chain employs TRBV7-3 and TRBJ2-3; D uncertain. Trimming pared 1 base from V and 6 bases from J, leaving 5 bases between. CDR1 and CDR2 from the germline V gene are SGHTA and FQGTGA. This CDR3 contains 12 residues. The CDR3, as DNA: TGTGCCAGCAGCTTAAATGAGGATACGCAGTATTTT. It is translated as CASSLNEDTQYF.

This clonotype showed up many times. CDR3 nucleotides: TGTGCCAGCAGTTCGGTTGTCCAAGAGACCCAGTACTTC. Amino acid sequence: CASSSVVQETQYF. The chain links TRBV6-2 or TRBV6-3 to TRBJ2-5; D is undetermined. Deletions cut 4 bases from V and 1 base from J, with 7 bases between. Germline assignment: CDR1 MNHEY and CDR2 SVGEGT. The CDR3 runs 13 residues.

This clonotype has at least ten counts. V gene TRBV28 combines with J gene TRBJ2-3; 11 bases align to TRBD2. CDR1 and CDR2 (germline): MDHEN, SYDVKM. The junction had 6 bases not matched to a gene; V was cut back by 5 bases and J by 2 bases. The CDR3 length is 16 residues. The DNA of the CDR3 is TGTGCCAGCAGTACAAGACTAGCGGGAACCACAGATACGCAGTATTTT. Protein: CASSTRLAGTTDTQYF.

The V call is TRBV5-4, the J call TRBJ2-1, with 8 bases matching TRBD2. Losses at the gene ends were 4 bases for V and 7 bases for J; bases not matched to a gene: 10. CDR3 length: 15 amino acids. Germline CDR1 is SGHNT and CDR2 is YYREEE (reference sequence). The CDR3 coding sequence is TGTGCCAGCAGCCTAGCGGGCAGCTTGGGGAATGAGCAGTTCTTC. Protein: CASSLAGSLGNEQFF.

The chain is built from TRBV6-1 and TRBJ2-7; 11 bases align to TRBD1. Trimming at V came to 4 bases and at J to 3 bases, leaving 5 bases not matched to a gene. This CDR3 has 15 residues. Germline CDR1 and CDR2: MNHNS and SASEGT. The CDR3 reads CASSVTGTGGYEQYF. CDR3 nucleotides: TGTGCCAGCAGTGTTACCGGGACAGGGGGCTACGAGCAGTACTTC.

The rearrangement uses TRBV12-3 or TRBV12-4 and TRBJ2-7; D is perhaps TRBD1 or TRBD2 (5 bases each). Trimming took off 8 bases at V and 3 bases at J, with 17 bases between the two ends. This CDR3 has 14 residues. The CDR3 protein is CASALTGRYYEQYF. The CDR3 DNA reads TGTGCCAGCGCCCTTACGGGACGATACTACGAGCAGTACTTC.

This clonotype has ten or more counts. This chain connects TRBV6-4 to TRBJ2-2, with 14 bases lining up with TRBD2. The trim removed 5 bases at V and 9 bases at J, leaving 5 bases unmatched. From germline, CDR1 is MRHNA and CDR2 SNTAGT. The CDR3 consists of 15 residues. In nucleotides, the CDR3 is TGTGCCAGCAGTCCCGGGACTAGCGGGAGCAGGGAGCTGTTTTTT. Its translation: CASSPGTSGSRELFF.

This clonotype was counted a few times. This chain links TRBV6-1 with TRBJ2-3, with TRBD2 matching over 7 bases. The CDR3 has 14 amino acids. Germline V gene data show CDR1 as MNHNS and CDR2 as SASEGT. The V gene end was trimmed by 4 bases and the J gene end by 4 bases; junction bases not matched to a gene: 5. CDR3 loop: CASSGGGEADTQYF. DNA for the CDR3: TGTGCCAGCAGTGGGGGGGGAGAGGCAGATACGCAGTATTTT.

This clonotype was found once. The rearrangement joins TRBV29-1 to TRBJ1-1; a weak D match, TRBD1 (6 bases). Germline CDR1 SQVTM, CDR2 ANQGSEA. The length of the CDR3 is 14 residues. CDR3 DNA: TGCAGTCATAGTGGGTCGGGACACGGAACTGAAGCTTTCTTT. It yields the protein CSHSGSGHGTEAFF.

This clonotype was detected only a few times. The V gene is TRBV20-1, the J gene TRBJ1-1, with D maybe TRBD1 (5 bases). Trimming stripped 6 bases from V and 4 bases from J, with 12 bases between. The CDR3 spans 12 residues. Germline V gene lookup returns CDR1 DFQATT and CDR2 SNEGSKA (reference sequence). CDR3 amino acids: CSAGLRTTEAFF. The CDR3 DNA follows: TGCAGTGCGGGACTGAGGACCACTGAAGCTTTCTTT.

This clonotype is termed medium-sized. The chain employs TRBV4-3 and TRBJ2-1, with 8 bases that match TRBD1. The germline CDR1 and CDR2 sequences are LGHNA and YSLEER. The CDR3 is made up of 18 amino acids. V was clipped by 0 bases and J by 4 bases; unmatched bases: 11. CDR3 loop: CASSQDIWLDREYNEQFF. The CDR3 nucleotides are TGCGCCAGCAGCCAAGATATTTGGCTGGACAGGGAGTACAATGAGCAGTTCTTC.

The chain recombines TRBV6-5 with TRBJ2-5; 7 positions match TRBD1. Trimming removed 5 bases from V and 1 base from J; junction bases left unmatched: 4. CDR1 is MNHEY, CDR2 SVGAGI, per germline. This CDR3 region has 14 residues. The CDR3 nucleotides are TGTGCCAGCAGTGCCGGGACAGCCCAAGAGACCCAGTACTTC. Its protein is CASSAGTAQETQYF.